This is a list of T cell receptor beta chains from one sample in a study of T cell responses to AZD1222 COVID-19 vaccine. Here immunoSEQ multiplex PCR was the method, and the copy in TCRdb shows in-frame clones only, minus some. The sample includes approximately 82,000 clones, roughly 90% of them seen just once. This specimen was peripheral blood, taken on day 0 of AZD1222 vaccination. Source of these receptors: an adult in good health. Each CDR3 is given with its conserved first and last residue. D genes are given only for firm matches. Clone size is not always given. Where it is, it says once, few, many or a class for expanded clones.

TRBV3-1/TRBV3-2	TRBJ1-4	NA	NA	CASRPRVGGSEKLFF	TGTGCCAGCAGGCCAAGAGTCGGGGGATCTGAAAAACTGTTTTTT
TRBV11-2	TRBJ2-3	NA	NA	CASSLEWTQRTDTQYF	TGTGCCAGCAGCTTAGAATGGACCCAAAGGACAGATACGCAGTATTTT
TRBV7-7	TRBJ1-6	once	NA	CASKMRISYNSPLHF	TGTGCTAGCAAAATGCGAATCTCCTATAATTCACCCCTCCACTTT
TRBV6-1	TRBJ2-5	once	NA	CASSEWGGTGGRETQYF	TGTGCCAGCAGTGAATGGGGGGGGACAGGCGGGCGGGAGACCCAGTACTTC
TRBV6-6	TRBJ1-5	NA	NA	CASSPKRDGHVGQPQHF	TGTGCCAGCAGTCCGAAAAGGGACGGCCATGTGGGTCAGCCCCAGCATTTT
TRBV18	TRBJ2-4	NA	NA	CASSPDRNIQYF	TGTGCCAGCTCGCCGGACAGAAACATTCAGTACTTC
TRBV24-1	TRBJ1-2	NA	NA	CATSDQQKGFGYGYTF	TGTGCCACCAGTGATCAACAGAAAGGCTTCGGCTATGGCTACACCTTC
TRBV18	TRBJ1-3	once	TRBD1	CASSPPLTGGNTIYF	TGTGCCAGCTCACCACCGTTGACAGGGGGAAACACCATATATTTT
TRBV9	TRBJ1-1	once	NA	CASSEAAGDTEAFF	TGTGCCAGCAGCGAGGCGGCCGGGGACACTGAAGCTTTCTTT
TRBV4-1	TRBJ1-3	NA	TRBD1	CASSRDRGTGNTIYF	TGCGCCAGCAGCCGGGACAGGGGGACGGGAAACACCATATATTTT
TRBV28	TRBJ1-3	NA	NA	CASAAGYSYSGNTIYF	TGTGCCAGCGCGGCAGGGTACTCCTACTCTGGAAACACCATATATTTT
TRBV15	TRBJ2-1	NA	NA	CATSRDNSPYNEQFF	TGTGCCACCAGCAGAGATAACAGCCCCTACAATGAGCAGTTCTTC
TRBV19	TRBJ2-5	NA	NA	CASSIDIEETQYF	TGTGCCAGTAGTATAGATATAGAAGAGACCCAGTACTTC
TRBV3-1/TRBV3-2	TRBJ1-2	NA	TRBD1	CASSRQGIPYGYTF	TGTGCCAGCAGCCGACAGGGCATCCCCTATGGCTACACCTTC
TRBV7-9	TRBJ1-1	NA	NA	CASSLLTVRGTEAFF	TGTGCCAGCAGCCTTCTGACAGTGCGGGGAACTGAAGCTTTCTTT
TRBV30	TRBJ2-5	NA	NA	CAFRTGRGTQYF	TGTGCCTTTAGGACGGGAAGAGGTACCCAGTACTTC
TRBV9	TRBJ2-5	NA	TRBD2	CASSVIAGAQETQYF	TGTGCCAGCAGCGTGATAGCGGGGGCCCAAGAGACCCAGTACTTC
TRBV9	TRBJ1-2	NA	NA	CASSVGQRYGYTF	TGTGCCAGCAGCGTCGGACAGCGGTATGGCTACACCTTC
TRBV28	TRBJ2-3	NA	NA	CASSLLQGSTDTQYF	TGTGCCAGCAGTTTATTACAGGGAAGCACAGATACGCAGTATTTT
TRBV2	TRBJ2-3	once	NA	CASIPGPRSETQYF	TGTGCCAGCATTCCCGGGCCCCGGAGTGAAACGCAGTATTTT
TRBV7-2	TRBJ2-1	NA	TRBD2	CASSPWVPSGGYYNEQFF	TGTGCCAGCAGCCCCTGGGTCCCTAGCGGGGGCTACTACAATGAGCAGTTCTTC
TRBV19	TRBJ1-2	NA	NA	CASSMLNYGYTF	TGTGCCAGTAGTATGCTTAACTATGGCTACACCTTC
TRBV30	TRBJ1-2	once	NA	CAWSVSDIYGYTF	TGTGCCTGGAGTGTATCGGATATCTATGGCTACACCTTC
TRBV5-1	TRBJ2-3	NA	NA	CASSSESVDTQYF	TGCGCCAGCAGCTCGGAATCGGTAGATACGCAGTATTTT
TRBV4-3	TRBJ2-5	NA	NA	CASSQDRGGQETQYF	TGCGCCAGCAGCCAAGATAGGGGGGGCCAAGAGACCCAGTACTTC
TRBV3-1/TRBV3-2	TRBJ1-5	NA	TRBD1	CASSQKWDRPQHF	TGTGCCAGCAGCCAAAAGTGGGACAGGCCCCAGCATTTT
TRBV9	TRBJ2-5	NA	TRBD1	CASSLLGQYQETQYF	TGTGCCAGCAGCCTCTTGGGACAGTACCAAGAGACCCAGTACTTC
TRBV30	TRBJ1-1	few	NA	CAWSVGSRYTEAFF	TGTGCCTGGAGTGTCGGCAGCCGTTACACTGAAGCTTTCTTT
TRBV3-1/TRBV3-2	TRBJ2-7	NA	TRBD1	CASSHNRGPYEQYF	TGTGCCAGCAGCCACAACAGGGGGCCTTACGAGCAGTACTTC
TRBV9	TRBJ1-6	NA	NA	CASSVRQSFSPLHF	TGTGCCAGCAGCGTAAGACAGTCATTTTCACCCCTCCACTTT
TRBV7-8	TRBJ1-4	NA	TRBD1	CASRGDRGGANEKLFF	TGTGCCAGCAGGGGGGACAGGGGTGGCGCCAATGAAAAACTGTTTTTT
TRBV20-1	TRBJ2-1	NA	NA	CSASPTPNEQFF	TGCAGTGCTAGTCCTACCCCCAATGAGCAGTTCTTC
TRBV7-9	TRBJ1-4	few	NA	CASSSRTVGEKLFF	TGTGCCAGCAGCTCCAGGACGGTCGGTGAAAAACTGTTTTTT
TRBV19	TRBJ2-2	NA	NA	CASRDWGSTGELFF	TGTGCCAGTAGAGATTGGGGGTCAACCGGGGAGCTGTTTTTT
TRBV6-5	TRBJ2-6	NA	TRBD1	CASRRQGDVLTF	TGTGCCAGCAGGAGACAGGGTGATGTCCTGACTTTC
TRBV19	TRBJ2-1	once	NA	CASSPSGNALGEQFF	TGTGCCAGTAGTCCCTCAGGGAATGCGTTAGGTGAGCAGTTCTTC
TRBV19	TRBJ1-5	NA	NA	CASSILGGSNQPQHF	TGTGCCAGTAGTATATTGGGCGGTAGCAATCAGCCCCAGCATTTT
TRBV18	TRBJ1-3	NA	NA	CASSPGGTYSGNTIYF	TGTGCCAGCTCACCAGGGGGGACATACTCTGGAAACACCATATATTTT
TRBV5-5	TRBJ2-1	NA	NA	CASSLRQGSGDEQFF	TGTGCCAGCAGCCTGCGACAGGGTAGCGGCGATGAGCAGTTCTTC
TRBV6-5	TRBJ1-2	NA	NA	CASKQDGLYGYTF	TGTGCCAGTAAACAGGACGGACTCTATGGCTACACCTTC